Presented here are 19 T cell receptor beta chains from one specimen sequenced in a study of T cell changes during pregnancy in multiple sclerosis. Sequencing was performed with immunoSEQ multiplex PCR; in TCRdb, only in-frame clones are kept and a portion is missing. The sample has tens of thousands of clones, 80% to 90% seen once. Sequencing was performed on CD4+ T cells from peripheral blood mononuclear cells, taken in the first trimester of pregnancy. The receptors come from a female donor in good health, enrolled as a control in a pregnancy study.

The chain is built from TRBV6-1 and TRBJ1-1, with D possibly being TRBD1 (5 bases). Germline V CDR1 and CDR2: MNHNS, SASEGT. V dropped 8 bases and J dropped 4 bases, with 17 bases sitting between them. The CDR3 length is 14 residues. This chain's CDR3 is CASLLDGGATEAFF. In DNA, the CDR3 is TGTGCCAGCCTATTGGACGGTGGGGCCACTGAAGCTTTCTTT.

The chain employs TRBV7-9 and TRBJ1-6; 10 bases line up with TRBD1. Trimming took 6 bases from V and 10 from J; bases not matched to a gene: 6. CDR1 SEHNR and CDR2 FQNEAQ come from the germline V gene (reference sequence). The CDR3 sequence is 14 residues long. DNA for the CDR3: TGTGCCAGCAGGTCCGGGACAGGGGTATCACCCCTCCACTTT. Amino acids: CASRSGTGVSPLHF.

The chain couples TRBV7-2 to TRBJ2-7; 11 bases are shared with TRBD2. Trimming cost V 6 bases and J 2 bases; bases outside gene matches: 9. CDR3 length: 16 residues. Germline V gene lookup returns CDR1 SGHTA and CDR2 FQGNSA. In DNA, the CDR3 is TGTGCCAGCAGGCCTACTAGCGGGGGTTACGCCTACGAGCAGTACTTC. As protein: CASRPTSGGYAYEQYF.

Written as DNA, the CDR3 is TGTGCCATCAGTGGGTCTATTGGCCTCCCCGGGGAGGGCTACACCTTC. Its protein product is CAISGSIGLPGEGYTF. J is TRBJ1-2 and V is TRBV10-3, with D unresolved. V shed 4 bases and J shed 8 bases, with 23 bases lying between them. This CDR3 region has 16 residues. Germline CDR1 ENHRY, CDR2 SYGVKD.

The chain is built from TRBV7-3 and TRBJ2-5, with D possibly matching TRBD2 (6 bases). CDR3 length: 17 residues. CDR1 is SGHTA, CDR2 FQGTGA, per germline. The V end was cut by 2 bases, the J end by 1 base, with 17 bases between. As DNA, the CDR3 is TGTGCCAGCAGCTTACACCCAAGTGGCGGGGTCCAAGAGACCCAGTACTTC. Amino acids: CASSLHPSGGVQETQYF. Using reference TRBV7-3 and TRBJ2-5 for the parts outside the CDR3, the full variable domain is GAGVSQTPSNKVTEKGKYVELRCDPISGHTALYWYRQSLGQGPEFLIYFQGTGAADDSGLPNDRFFAVRPEGSVSTLKIQRTERGDSAVYLCASSLHPSGGVQETQYFGPGTRLLVL.

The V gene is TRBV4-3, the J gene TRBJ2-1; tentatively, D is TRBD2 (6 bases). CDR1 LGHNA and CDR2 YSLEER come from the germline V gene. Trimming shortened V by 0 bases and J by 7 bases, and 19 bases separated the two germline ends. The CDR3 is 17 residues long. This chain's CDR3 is CASSQDLLRGNRNEQFF. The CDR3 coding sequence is TGCGCCAGCAGCCAAGATTTATTGCGGGGTAATAGGAATGAGCAGTTCTTC.

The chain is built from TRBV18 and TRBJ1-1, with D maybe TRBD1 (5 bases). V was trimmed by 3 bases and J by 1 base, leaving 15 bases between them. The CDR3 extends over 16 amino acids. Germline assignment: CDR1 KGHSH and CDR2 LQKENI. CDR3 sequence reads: CASSPLEGLRNTEAFF. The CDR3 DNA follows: TGTGCCAGCTCACCCCTCGAGGGACTTAGGAACACTGAAGCTTTCTTT.

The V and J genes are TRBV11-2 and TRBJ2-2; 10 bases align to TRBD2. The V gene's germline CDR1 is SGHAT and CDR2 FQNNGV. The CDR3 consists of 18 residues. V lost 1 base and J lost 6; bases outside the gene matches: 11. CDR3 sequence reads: CASSLGGGLAYTSGELFF. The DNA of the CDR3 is TGTGCCAGCAGCTTAGGGGGGGGACTAGCGTATACCTCCGGGGAGCTGTTTTTT.

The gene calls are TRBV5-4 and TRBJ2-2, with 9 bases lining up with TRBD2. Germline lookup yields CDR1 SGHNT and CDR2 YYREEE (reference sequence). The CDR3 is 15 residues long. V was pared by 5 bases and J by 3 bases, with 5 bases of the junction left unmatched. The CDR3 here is CASSLRLADTGELFF. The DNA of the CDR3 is TGTGCCAGCAGTCTCCGACTAGCGGACACCGGGGAGCTGTTTTTT.

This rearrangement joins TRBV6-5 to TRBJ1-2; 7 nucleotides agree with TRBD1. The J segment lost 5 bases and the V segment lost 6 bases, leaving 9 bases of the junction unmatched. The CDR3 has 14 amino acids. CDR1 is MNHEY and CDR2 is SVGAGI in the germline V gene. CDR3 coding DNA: TGTGCCAGCAGACTAGACAGGGTTAAGTATGGCTACACCTTC. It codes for CASRLDRVKYGYTF.

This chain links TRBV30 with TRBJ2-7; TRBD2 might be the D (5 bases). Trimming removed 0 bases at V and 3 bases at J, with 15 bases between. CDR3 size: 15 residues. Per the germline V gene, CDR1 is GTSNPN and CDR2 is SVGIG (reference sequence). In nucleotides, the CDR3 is TGTGCCTGGAGTGTACCAAAGCGGAGGATCTACGAGCAGTACTTC. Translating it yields CAWSVPKRRIYEQYF.

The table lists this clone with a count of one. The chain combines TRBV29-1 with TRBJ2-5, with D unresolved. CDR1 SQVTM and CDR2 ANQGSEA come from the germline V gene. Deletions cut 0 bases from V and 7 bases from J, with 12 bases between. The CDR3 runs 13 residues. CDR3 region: CSVEDRRVLTQYF. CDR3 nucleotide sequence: TGCAGCGTTGAAGATCGTCGTGTACTGACCCAGTACTTC.

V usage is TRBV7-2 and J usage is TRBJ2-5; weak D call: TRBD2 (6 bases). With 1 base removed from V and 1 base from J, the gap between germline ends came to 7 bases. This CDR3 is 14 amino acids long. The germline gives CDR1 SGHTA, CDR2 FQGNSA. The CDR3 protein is CASSLGGGQETQYF. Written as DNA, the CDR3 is TGTGCCAGCAGCTTAGGGGGAGGCCAAGAGACCCAGTACTTC.

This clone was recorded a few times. CDR3 in DNA: TGCGCCAGCAGCTCACAGAGGGATAATTCACCCCTCCACTTT. Translated, it gives CASSSQRDNSPLHF. V is TRBV5-1 and J is TRBJ1-6; the D is unclear. The CDR3 is 14 amino acids. Germline V gene lookup returns CDR1 SGHRS and CDR2 YFSETQ. V dropped 3 bases and J dropped 5 bases, with 9 bases sitting between them.

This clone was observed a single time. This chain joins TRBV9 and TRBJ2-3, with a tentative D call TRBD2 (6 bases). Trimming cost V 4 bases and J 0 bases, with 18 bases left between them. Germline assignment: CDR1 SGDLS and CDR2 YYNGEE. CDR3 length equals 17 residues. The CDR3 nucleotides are TGTGCCAGCAGCCCCCTTGGCGGACTAACTAGCACAGATACGCAGTATTTT. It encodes CASSPLGGLTSTDTQYF.

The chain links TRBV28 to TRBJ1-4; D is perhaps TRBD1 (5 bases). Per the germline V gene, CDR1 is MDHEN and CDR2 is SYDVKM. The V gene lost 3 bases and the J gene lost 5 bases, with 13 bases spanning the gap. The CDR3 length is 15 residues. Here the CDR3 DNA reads TGTGCCAGCAGTTTGGGCCAGGGAGGGAATGAAAAACTGTTTTTT. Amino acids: CASSLGQGGNEKLFF. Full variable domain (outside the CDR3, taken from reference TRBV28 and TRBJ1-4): DVKVTQSSRYLVKRTGEKVFLECVQDMDHENMFWYRQDPGLGLRLIYFSYDVKMKEKGDIPEGYSVSREKKERFSLILESASTNQTSMYLCASSLGQGGNEKLFFGSGTQLSVL.

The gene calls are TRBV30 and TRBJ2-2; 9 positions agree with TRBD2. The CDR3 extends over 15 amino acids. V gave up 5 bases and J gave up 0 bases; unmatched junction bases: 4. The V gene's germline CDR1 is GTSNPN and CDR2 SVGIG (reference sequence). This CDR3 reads CAWRGLAANTGELFF. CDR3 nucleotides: TGTGCCTGGCGGGGACTAGCAGCGAACACCGGGGAGCTGTTTTTT.

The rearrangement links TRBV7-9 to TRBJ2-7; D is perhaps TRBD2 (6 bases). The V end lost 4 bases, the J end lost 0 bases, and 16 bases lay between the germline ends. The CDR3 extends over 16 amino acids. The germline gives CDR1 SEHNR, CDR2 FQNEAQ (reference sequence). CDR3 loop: CASSSWGDSSSYEQYF. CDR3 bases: TGTGCCAGCAGCTCCTGGGGGGACTCGTCCTCCTACGAGCAGTACTTC.

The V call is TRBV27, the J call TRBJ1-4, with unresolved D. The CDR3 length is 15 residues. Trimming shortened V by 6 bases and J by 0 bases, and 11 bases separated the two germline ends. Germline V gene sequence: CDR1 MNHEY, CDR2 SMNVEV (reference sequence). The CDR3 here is CASRPMRSTNEKLFF. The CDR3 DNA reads TGTGCCAGCAGGCCTATGAGGTCAACTAATGAAAAACTGTTTTTT.